Below are 27 T cell receptor beta chains sequenced from a single sample in a study of cytomegalovirus exposure and HLA in healthy donors. This PCR relied on a set of 60 Vbeta primers and 13 Jbeta primers. The table came from immunoSEQ multiplex PCR; TCRdb's copy has only in-frame clones and leaves some out. This repertoire shows roughly 190,000 clones, 75% to 85% found once; its top ten account for around 0.8%. The sequencing sample was made of PBMCs. These receptor sequences come from a woman under 30 in good health and CMV-seronegative.

The chain combines TRBV19 with TRBJ1-4; no clear D. V lost 4 bases and J 8 bases, leaving 17 bases between the germline ends. CDR1 and CDR2 from the germline V gene are LNHDA and SQIVND (reference sequence). The CDR3 runs to 15 residues. The CDR3 here is CASSTTSEVEEKLFF. The DNA of the CDR3 is TGTGCCAGTAGTACCACCAGTGAGGTGGAAGAAAAACTGTTTTTT.

The chain recombines TRBV27 with TRBJ2-7; perhaps TRBD1 as D (5 bases). Trimming cost V 2 bases and J 3 bases, with 17 bases left between them. CDR1 is MNHEY, CDR2 SMNVEV, per germline (reference sequence). The CDR3 has 16 amino acids. CDR3 sequence reads: CASSLEAPGLLYEQYF. The CDR3 DNA is TGTGCCAGCAGTTTAGAGGCGCCAGGGCTCCTCTACGAGCAGTACTTC.

CDR3 residues: CASTPRVNQPQHF. The CDR3 DNA is TGTGCCAGTACTCCTCGGGTGAATCAGCCCCAGCATTTT. The genes are TRBV19 and TRBJ1-5; D is ambiguous. Germline CDR1 is LNHDA and CDR2 is SQIVND (reference sequence). The CDR3 is 13 residues long. V lost 7 bases, J lost 4 bases, and 11 bases lay in between.

This clone turned up a few times. The V call is TRBV28, the J call TRBJ2-7, with D unresolved. CDR1 is MDHEN and CDR2 is SYDVKM in the germline V gene. The CDR3 has 14 amino acids. Trimming pared 2 bases from V and 5 bases from J, leaving 13 bases between. The CDR3 nucleotides read TGTGCCAGCAGTTTAGTAGGTCCGGGTGACGAGCAGTACTTC. It encodes CASSLVGPGDEQYF. The full variable domain, in which reference TRBV28 and TRBJ2-7 provide the parts outside the CDR3, is DVKVTQSSRYLVKRTGEKVFLECVQDMDHENMFWYRQDPGLGLRLIYFSYDVKMKEKGDIPEGYSVSREKKERFSLILESASTNQTSMYLCASSLVGPGDEQYFGPGTRLTVT.

The chain joins TRBV2 to TRBJ2-1; 12 positions agree with TRBD2. The germline gives CDR1 SNHLY, CDR2 FYNNEI. The CDR3 extends over 20 amino acids. The V and J ends lost 3 bases and 0 bases, in that order; junction bases with no gene match: 12. DNA for the CDR3: TGTGCCAGCAGTGATTCCCAGACTAGCGGGAGCTCCGGCTCCTACAATGAGCAGTTCTTC. Residues: CASSDSQTSGSSGSYNEQFF.

This chain connects TRBV27 to TRBJ2-7; 8 bases are shared with TRBD1. J was trimmed by 4 bases and V by 7 bases; bases with no gene match: 6. CDR3 length: 13 amino acids. Germline V gene sequence: CDR1 MNHEY, CDR2 SMNVEV (reference sequence). The CDR3 sequence is CASKGTGSYEQYF. The DNA of the CDR3 is TGTGCCAGCAAAGGGACAGGCAGTTACGAGCAGTACTTC.

The rearrangement uses TRBV15 and TRBJ2-2; 16 bases map to TRBD2. Germline V CDR1 and CDR2: LNHNV, YYDKDF (reference sequence). This CDR3 spans 19 amino acids. Trimming took 2 bases from V and 0 from J; bases not matched to a gene: 3. This CDR3 is CATSRWGLAGGTNTGELFF. CDR3 in DNA: TGTGCCACCAGCAGATGGGGACTAGCGGGAGGGACGAACACCGGGGAGCTGTTTTTT.

This clone was observed a single time. This chain uses TRBV6-5 with TRBJ2-2, with D unresolved. V was clipped by 5 bases and J by 1 base, with 5 bases between them. The CDR3 has 13 residues. Germline lookup yields CDR1 MNHEY and CDR2 SVGAGI. DNA for the CDR3: TGTGCCAGCAGTCTCGGGAACACCGGGGAGCTGTTTTTT. Its protein product is CASSLGNTGELFF.

This chain uses TRBV7-8 with TRBJ1-2; the D gene is possibly TRBD1 (6 bases). CDR3 size: 17 residues. With 4 bases removed from V and 5 bases from J, the gap between germline ends came to 23 bases. CDR1 and CDR2 from the germline V gene are SGHVS and FQNEAQ. Written as DNA, the CDR3 is TGTGCCAGCAGCTCCGGACAGAACCGTTTAACCGGTTATGGCTACACCTTC. It codes for CASSSGQNRLTGYGYTF.

V and J are TRBV6-1 and TRBJ2-1; 9 positions match TRBD1. In germline, CDR1 is MNHNS, CDR2 SASEGT. The ends lost 11 bases at V and 5 bases at J; junction bases unmatched: 13. The CDR3 is 15 amino acids. The CDR3: CAFNAGTGIHNEQFF. The CDR3 nucleotides read TGTGCCTTCAACGCCGGGACAGGGATTCACAATGAGCAGTTCTTC.

A single count supports this clone. V gene TRBV9 combines with J gene TRBJ2-7; TRBD2 is a possible D gene (5 bases). This CDR3 is built from 15 residues. Germline V gene lookup returns CDR1 SGDLS and CDR2 YYNGEE. V was shortened by 0 bases and J by 2 bases, with 12 bases between the two germline ends. The CDR3 bases are TGTGCCAGCAGCGTAGGTGACGGGATCCCCTACGAGCAGTACTTC. Protein: CASSVGDGIPYEQYF.

The chain has TRBV19 and TRBJ1-5; 7 bases align to TRBD1. Trimming cost V 4 bases and J 1 base; bases outside gene matches: 4. CDR1 and CDR2 (germline): LNHDA, SQIVND (reference sequence). There are 15 residues in the CDR3. The CDR3 reads CASSTRGDSNQPQHF. The CDR3 DNA sequence: TGTGCCAGTAGTACCAGGGGGGACAGCAATCAGCCCCAGCATTTT. Full variable domain (rest looked up from reference TRBV19 and TRBJ1-5): DGGITQSPKYLFRKEGQNVTLSCEQNLNHDAMYWYRQDPGQGLRLIYYSQIVNDFQKGDIAEGYSVSREKKESFPLTVTSAQKNPTAFYLCASSTRGDSNQPQHFGDGTRLSIL.

CDR3 sequence reads: CASSASGTSYEQYF. DNA for the CDR3: TGTGCCAGCAGCGCTAGCGGGACATCCTACGAGCAGTACTTC. The chain combines TRBV7-9 with TRBJ2-7, with 9 bases aligning to TRBD2. After removal of 5 bases from V and 1 base from J, the junction contained 3 bases not matched to a gene. The CDR3 sequence is 14 residues long. Germline CDR1 SEHNR, CDR2 FQNEAQ (reference sequence).

This chain uses TRBV5-1 with TRBJ1-4; tentatively, D is TRBD1 (5 bases). Germline CDR1 SGHRS, CDR2 YFSETQ. Trimming pared 4 bases from V and 4 bases from J, leaving 14 bases between. This CDR3 region has 15 residues. CDR3 residues: CASSDSETLNEKLFF. The CDR3 DNA follows: TGCGCCAGCAGCGACAGCGAGACCCTTAATGAAAAACTGTTTTTT.

The genes are TRBV27 and TRBJ2-7; the D gene is possibly TRBD1 (5 bases). The CDR3 has 13 amino acids. Germline values: CDR1 MNHEY, CDR2 SMNVEV (reference sequence). V gave up 3 bases and J gave up 6 bases, with 12 bases separating them. CDR3 protein: CASSFGAQVEQYF. CDR3 bases: TGTGCCAGCAGTTTTGGGGCCCAGGTCGAGCAGTACTTC.

This clone was seen a few times. This chain joins TRBV29-1 and TRBJ2-1, with a weak D call TRBD2 (5 bases). Trimming took 8 bases from V and 10 from J, leaving 27 bases between them. The CDR3 covers 15 residues. Looked up from germline, CDR1 is SQVTM and CDR2 is ANQGSEA. The CDR3 here is CSLQRQLDSGREQFF. CDR3 nucleotide sequence: TGCAGCTTACAAAGGCAATTGGACTCGGGTCGGGAGCAGTTCTTC.

The rearrangement joins TRBV2 to TRBJ2-3; 11 bases line up with TRBD2. With V trimmed by 1 base and J by 3 bases, 9 bases remained unmatched. Germline CDR1 and CDR2: SNHLY and FYNNEI. This CDR3 contains 18 residues. CDR3 sequence (DNA): TGTGCCAGCAGTGAAGTAGGTAGCGGGAGGGCCCGGACAGATACGCAGTATTTT. Encoded protein: CASSEVGSGRARTDTQYF.

This clone was recorded a few times. The chain recombines TRBV28 with TRBJ1-5; TRBD1 agrees at 7 bases. This CDR3 spans 13 amino acids. The germline V gene encodes CDR1 MDHEN and CDR2 SYDVKM. The V gene end was trimmed by 7 bases and the J gene end by 5 bases; junction bases not matched to a gene: 5. The CDR3, as DNA: TGTGCCAGCAATGACAGGGCTTATCAGCCCCAGCATTTT. Amino acid sequence: CASNDRAYQPQHF.

The rearrangement uses TRBV6-1 and TRBJ2-7; 9 bases are a match to TRBD1. CDR1 is MNHNS and CDR2 is SASEGT in the germline V gene. V was clipped by 4 bases and J by 3 bases; unmatched bases: 4. This CDR3 spans 14 amino acids. CDR3 DNA: TGTGCCAGCAGTGCCCGACAGGGGGTCTACGAGCAGTACTTC. It is translated as CASSARQGVYEQYF.

V gene TRBV30 combines with J gene TRBJ1-5; D gene ambiguous. The CDR3 is 14 residues long. V shed 2 bases and J shed 1 base, with 9 bases lying between them. Germline loops: CDR1 GTSNPN, CDR2 SVGIG (reference sequence). The CDR3 DNA reads TGTGCCTGGAGTAGAGTATTGAGCAATCAGCCCCAGCATTTT. This codes for CAWSRVLSNQPQHF.

This clone was detected only once. This chain joins TRBV10-3 and TRBJ2-3, with 7 bases that match TRBD2. V lost 6 bases, J lost 1 base, and 13 bases stayed unmatched. The CDR3 length is 17 residues. Germline-derived CDR1 and CDR2 are ENHRY and SYGVKD. The CDR3, as DNA: TGTGCCATCAGCGCCACCTTGGGCGGGGGAGGCACAGATACGCAGTATTTT. The encoded protein is CAISATLGGGGTDTQYF.

The rearrangement joins TRBV6-1 to TRBJ2-7; TRBD2 agrees at 7 bases. The CDR3 is 16 amino acids. Per germline, CDR1 MNHNS and CDR2 SASEGT. Trimming at V came to 3 bases and at J to 0 bases, leaving 8 bases not matched to a gene. Written as DNA, the CDR3 is TGTGCCAGCAGTGACCTCTTGGCGGGGGACTCCTACGAGCAGTACTTC. Amino acid sequence: CASSDLLAGDSYEQYF.

In this sample, this clone turned up once. This chain uses TRBV7-9 with TRBJ1-1; D is unclear. The CDR3 runs 13 residues. Between the trimmed V and J ends, which lost 5 bases and 1 base, there was a span of 8 bases. Germline CDR1 reads SEHNR; CDR2 reads FQNEAQ (reference sequence). The CDR3 loop is CASSTTANTEAFF. Written as DNA, the CDR3 is TGTGCCAGCAGCACAACAGCGAACACTGAAGCTTTCTTT.

The chain employs TRBV18 and TRBJ2-7; TRBD1 agrees at 10 bases. This CDR3 comprises 16 residues. Germline assignment: CDR1 KGHSH and CDR2 LQKENI. The V gene end was trimmed by 3 bases and the J gene end by 2 bases; junction bases not matched to a gene: 7. CDR3 sequence: CASSPQTGTGAYEQYF. In nucleotides, the CDR3 is TGTGCCAGCTCACCTCAAACCGGGACAGGGGCCTACGAGCAGTACTTC.

This clone appeared once. The gene calls are TRBV19 and TRBJ1-6; tentative D call: TRBD1 (5 bases). Germline CDR1 and CDR2: LNHDA and SQIVND (reference sequence). CDR3 size: 13 residues. V lost 8 bases to trimming and J lost 4 bases, with 9 bases between them. The CDR3 coding sequence is TGTGCCAGTCAAAGACAGTATAATTCACCCCTCCACTTT. Protein product: CASQRQYNSPLHF.

This clone was counted a single time. The V call is TRBV5-1, the J call TRBJ2-5, with a weak D call TRBD1 (5 bases). The germline V and J ends were trimmed by 2 bases and 3 bases, with 11 bases remaining between them. The CDR3 spans 14 residues. The V gene's germline CDR1 is SGHRS and CDR2 YFSETQ. As DNA, the CDR3 is TGCGCCAGCAGCTTCCGACAGAATAAAGAGACCCAGTACTTC. This encodes CASSFRQNKETQYF. Complete variable domain (other parts from reference TRBV5-1 and TRBJ2-5): KAGVTQTPRYLIKTRGQQVTLSCSPISGHRSVSWYQQTPGQGLQFLFEYFSETQRNKGNFPGRFSGRQFSNSRSEMNVSTLELGDSALYLCASSFRQNKETQYFGPGTRLLVL.

V and J are TRBV18 and TRBJ2-1; a possible D gene is TRBD1 (5 bases). The V end lost 2 bases, the J end lost 8 bases, and 10 bases lay between the germline ends. Germline V CDR1 and CDR2: KGHSH, LQKENI. The CDR3 has 13 amino acids. CDR3 residues: CASSPRTLDEQFF. The CDR3 DNA is TGTGCCAGCTCACCAAGGACACTCGATGAGCAGTTCTTC.